Listed here are 30 T cell receptor beta chains from one sample, sequenced in a study of CD8 T cells in Susac syndrome. RNA totalling roughly 0.5 to 1 ug underwent reverse transcription with random hexamers. TCRdb passed the immunoSEQ multiplex PCR reads through MiXCR, listing each CDR3 protein once. The profile shows a few hundred thousand distinct CDR3 sequences, roughly 84% of them singletons. The sequenced sample consisted of CD8+ T cells from PBMCs. These receptors were taken from a human donor with multiple sclerosis.

The V call is TRBV27, the J call TRBJ1-1, with D unresolved. The CDR3 is 15 amino acids. Trimming shortened V by 2 bases and J by 5 bases, and 15 bases separated the two germline ends. CDR1 is MNHEY, CDR2 SMNVEV, per germline (reference sequence). CDR3 DNA: TGTGCCAGCAGTTTAAGTCTGGAGGGAATGACTGAAGCTTTCTTT. Amino acid sequence: CASSLSLEGMTEAFF.

The chain combines TRBV2 with TRBJ2-3, with D possibly matching TRBD2 (6 bases). The CDR3 length is 12 residues. CDR1 is SNHLY and CDR2 is FYNNEI in the germline V gene. With 10 bases removed from V and 5 bases from J, the gap between germline ends came to 13 bases. CDR3 loop: CATHLGGDTQYF. The CDR3 nucleotides are TGTGCCACCCACCTGGGGGGAGATACGCAGTATTTT.

The chain uses TRBV7-3 and TRBJ2-3; unclear D gene. The germline V gene has CDR1 SGHTA and CDR2 FQGTGA. The CDR3 has 13 amino acids. The V and J ends lost 5 bases and 0 bases respectively, with 6 bases between them. CDR3 in amino acids: CASSIQSTDTQYF. Written as DNA, the CDR3 is TGTGCCAGCAGCATACAGAGCACAGATACGCAGTATTTT.

The chain is built from TRBV12-3 or TRBV12-4 and TRBJ2-3; 11 nucleotides agree with TRBD2. V was pared by 5 bases and J by 5 bases, with 9 bases of the junction left unmatched. CDR3 length equals 16 residues. The CDR3 bases are TGTGCCAGCAGTCCCTTAGCGGGAGGGCCGGGAGATACGCAGTATTTT. Protein: CASSPLAGGPGDTQYF.

This chain joins TRBV28 and TRBJ2-5; the match to TRBD1 covers 8 bases. Germline CDR1 and CDR2: MDHEN and SYDVKM. The length of the CDR3 is 15 residues. The ends lost 5 bases at V and 0 bases at J; junction bases unmatched: 5. CDR3 residues: CASSPTGGYQETQYF. CDR3 coding DNA: TGTGCCAGCAGTCCAACAGGGGGTTACCAAGAGACCCAGTACTTC.

The chain employs TRBV7-8 and TRBJ2-1; D not resolved. The V gene's germline CDR1 is SGHVS and CDR2 FQNEAQ. This CDR3 region has 12 residues. Trimming took off 5 bases at V and 7 bases at J, with 9 bases between the two ends. CDR3 in amino acids: CASSDQWNEQFF. DNA for the CDR3: TGTGCCAGCAGCGACCAGTGGAATGAGCAGTTCTTC.

As DNA, the CDR3 is TGTGCCAGCAGCTGGGGACTAGCGGGAGGTTCCAATGAGCAGTTCTTC. Translating gives CASSWGLAGGSNEQFF. J is TRBJ2-1 and V is TRBV7-6, with 15 bases that match TRBD2. The CDR3 sequence is 16 residues long. V shed 4 bases, J shed 6 bases, and the junction held 4 bases outside the gene matches. The germline V gene encodes CDR1 SGHVS and CDR2 FNYEAQ.

The rearrangement links TRBV7-2 to TRBJ2-5; 8 bases fit TRBD2. The J segment lost 1 base and the V segment lost 2 bases, leaving 15 bases of the junction unmatched. This CDR3 has 19 residues. Germline V CDR1 and CDR2: SGHTA, FQGNSA. The CDR3 loop is CASSLLGLAGYRPQETQYF. The CDR3 region has the DNA TGTGCCAGCAGCTTACTGGGGCTAGCGGGCTACCGACCCCAAGAGACCCAGTACTTC.

The genes are TRBV20-1 and TRBJ2-1; 7 nucleotides agree with TRBD2. The germline gives CDR1 DFQATT, CDR2 SNEGSKA (reference sequence). Trimming removed 5 bases from V and 8 bases from J; junction bases left unmatched: 15. This CDR3 is 15 amino acids long. CDR3 coding DNA: TGCAGTGCTTGCACGGGGGAGACTAGCTCCGATGAGCAGTTCTTC. Its protein product is CSACTGETSSDEQFF.

CDR3 sequence reads: CASSEAGGNNEQFF. In DNA, the CDR3 is TGCGCCAGCAGCGAGGCGGGAGGCAACAATGAGCAGTTCTTC. V is TRBV5-1 and J is TRBJ2-1; 8 bases match TRBD2. Looked up from germline, CDR1 is SGHRS and CDR2 is YFSETQ. The CDR3 has 14 residues. V lost 4 bases to trimming and J lost 5 bases; unmatched junction nucleotides: 5.

The V gene is TRBV12-3 or TRBV12-4, the J gene TRBJ1-5, with 7 bases aligning to TRBD1. V shed 5 bases, J shed 3 bases, and the junction held 4 bases outside the gene matches. The CDR3 has 14 residues. The DNA of the CDR3 is TGTGCCAGCAGTCTAGACAGGGACAATCAGCCCCAGCATTTT. Translation gives CASSLDRDNQPQHF.

The chain uses TRBV14 and TRBJ1-1, with D maybe TRBD1 (6 bases). Trimming took off 4 bases at V and 3 bases at J, with 12 bases between the two ends. The CDR3 is 14 amino acids. Germline assignment: CDR1 SGHDN and CDR2 FVKESK. The DNA of the CDR3 is TGTGCCAGCAGCCGACAGGTTGTGGACACTGAAGCTTTCTTT. This encodes CASSRQVVDTEAFF.

The J gene is TRBJ1-1, the V gene TRBV20-1; TRBD1 matches at 8 bases. Germline V gene sequence: CDR1 DFQATT, CDR2 SNEGSKA (reference sequence). The CDR3 loop spans 14 amino acids. Trimming took 5 bases from V and 3 from J; bases not matched to a gene: 8. CDR3: CSAHHRGEYTEAFF. DNA of the CDR3: TGCAGTGCTCACCACAGGGGGGAGTACACTGAAGCTTTCTTT.

The rearrangement joins TRBV27 to TRBJ2-5, with 15 bases fitting TRBD2. The V gene end was trimmed by 5 bases and the J gene end by 4 bases; junction bases not matched to a gene: 2. There are 15 residues in the CDR3. Germline assignment: CDR1 MNHEY and CDR2 SMNVEV (reference sequence). CDR3 coding DNA: TGTGCCAGCAGTGGACTAGCGGGAGGGATAGAGACCCAGTACTTC. Protein: CASSGLAGGIETQYF.

The chain carries TRBV14 and TRBJ2-7; a possible D gene is TRBD2 (6 bases). The V gene lost 0 bases and the J gene lost 6 bases, with 9 bases spanning the gap. Germline V gene sequence: CDR1 SGHDN, CDR2 FVKESK. The CDR3 covers 13 residues. CDR3 sequence (DNA): TGTGCCAGCAGCCAAGATAGGAGGGTCGAGCAGTACTTC. Translated: CASSQDRRVEQYF.

The chain joins TRBV24-1 to TRBJ2-3, with TRBD2 identical over 9 bases. CDR1 KGHDR and CDR2 SFDVKD come from the germline V gene. CDR3 length equals 15 residues. Losses at the gene ends were 3 bases for V and 1 base for J; bases not matched to a gene: 1. CDR3 protein: CATSDQREGTDTQYF. As DNA, the CDR3 is TGTGCCACCAGTGATCAGCGGGAGGGCACAGATACGCAGTATTTT.

The V call is TRBV10-3, the J call TRBJ2-7; 7 nucleotides align to TRBD2. The junction had 2 bases not matched to a gene; V was cut back by 0 bases and J by 0 bases. From germline, CDR1 is ENHRY and CDR2 SYGVKD. The CDR3 length is 15 residues. CDR3 DNA sequence: TGTGCCATCAGTGAGTCTGGCGGGAGCTCCTACGAGCAGTACTTC. Its protein product is CAISESGGSSYEQYF.

This rearrangement joins TRBV2 to TRBJ1-2, with D perhaps matching TRBD1 (5 bases). Germline V gene lookup returns CDR1 SNHLY and CDR2 FYNNEI. The CDR3 covers 14 residues. V lost 6 bases and J lost 8, with 19 bases in between. The CDR3 DNA is TGTGCCAGCAGCACCGGGGACGAGTATTTGGGCTACACCTTC. Its translation: CASSTGDEYLGYTF.

This chain uses TRBV5-6 with TRBJ2-7; TRBD2 matches 8 bases. The trim removed 0 bases at V and 6 bases at J, leaving 2 bases unmatched. Germline CDR1 SGHDT, CDR2 YYEEEE. The CDR3 consists of 13 residues. CDR3 sequence reads: CASSLGTSSEQYF. The CDR3 coding sequence is TGTGCCAGCAGCTTGGGGACTAGCTCCGAGCAGTACTTC.

The rearrangement links TRBV12-3 or TRBV12-4 to TRBJ2-5; D tentatively reads TRBD1 or TRBD2 (5 bases each). V was shortened by 6 bases and J by 5 bases, with 16 bases between the two germline ends. This CDR3 contains 14 residues. The CDR3 protein is CASSPSGGMETQYF. CDR3 DNA sequence: TGTGCCAGCAGCCCGTCTGGGGGTATGGAGACCCAGTACTTC.

V is TRBV7-3 and J is TRBJ2-1; D might be TRBD2 (5 bases). The CDR3 runs to 16 residues. The V and J ends lost 4 bases and 5 bases respectively, with 18 bases between them. Germline V gives CDR1 SGHTA, CDR2 FQGTGA. The CDR3 DNA sequence: TGTGCCAGCAGCTCTAACAGTGACGGGGAAGACAATGAGCAGTTCTTC. It translates to CASSSNSDGEDNEQFF.

Concerning this clonotype itself: The junction shows a germline mismatch at one end, possibly a read error. This sequence joins TRBV9 and TRBJ1-2; D is unclear. CDR3 size: 14 residues. Germline lookup yields CDR1 SGDLS and CDR2 YYNGEE. In DNA form, the CDR3 reads TGTGCCAGCAGCGTAGCTGTCGATAACAATGGCTACACCTTC. This translates into CASSVAVDNNGYTF.

This chain uses TRBV5-4 with TRBJ2-1; no firm D call. The CDR3 totals 17 residues. The V end lost 3 bases, the J end lost 7 bases, and 23 bases lay between the germline ends. Germline assignment: CDR1 SGHNT and CDR2 YYREEE (reference sequence). Here the CDR3 reads CASSYFPLRSHKNEQFF. For the CDR3, the DNA is TGTGCCAGCAGCTATTTCCCTCTTCGTTCTCACAAGAATGAGCAGTTCTTC.

V is TRBV18 and J is TRBJ1-4, with a weak D call TRBD1 (5 bases). This CDR3 has 15 residues. V was shortened by 3 bases and J by 5 bases, with 13 bases between the two germline ends. Germline CDR1 is KGHSH and CDR2 is LQKENI. CDR3 amino acids: CASSPPPRGNEKLFF. Here the CDR3 DNA reads TGTGCCAGCTCACCTCCTCCAAGGGGAAATGAAAAACTGTTTTTT.

J is TRBJ2-3 and V is TRBV2; possible D gene TRBD1, 6 bases. Trimming shortened V by 7 bases and J by 0 bases, and 14 bases separated the two germline ends. The V gene's germline CDR1 is SNHLY and CDR2 FYNNEI. There are 15 residues in the CDR3. Here the CDR3 DNA reads TGTGCCAGCACCACAGGGTTTGCGAGCACAGATACGCAGTATTTT. It yields the protein CASTTGFASTDTQYF.

The gene calls are TRBV29-1 and TRBJ2-6; either TRBD1 or TRBD2 may supply D (6 bases each). Looked up from germline, CDR1 is SQVTM and CDR2 is ANQGSEA. The CDR3 is made up of 15 amino acids. Between the trimmed V and J ends, which lost 7 bases and 4 bases, there was a span of 17 bases. CDR3 nucleotides: TGCAGCGCTTGGCCAGGGGAGGAGGGGGCCAACGTCCTGACTTTC. Translating gives CSAWPGEEGANVLTF.

V usage is TRBV20-1 and J usage is TRBJ2-3; tentative D call: TRBD2 (5 bases). V lost 0 bases and J 0 bases, leaving 13 bases between the germline ends. This CDR3 comprises 16 residues. The germline gives CDR1 DFQATT, CDR2 SNEGSKA (reference sequence). The CDR3 DNA is TGCAGTGCTAGAGATCCTGGGAGTGCTAGCACAGATACGCAGTATTTT. Encoded protein: CSARDPGSASTDTQYF.

This clonotype was observed many times. This chain uses TRBV6-5 with TRBJ2-7; the D gene is possibly TRBD2 (5 bases). Trimming took 0 bases from V and 3 from J, leaving 6 bases between them. Per the germline V gene, CDR1 is MNHEY and CDR2 is SVGAGI. The CDR3 runs to 13 residues. This chain's CDR3 is CASSYSGSYEQYF. Written as DNA, the CDR3 is TGTGCCAGCAGTTACTCTGGGAGCTACGAGCAGTACTTC.

The V call is TRBV4-1, the J call TRBJ2-3; D perhaps matches TRBD2 (6 bases). Trimming removed 4 bases from V and 3 bases from J, with 11 bases in between. CDR3 length equals 14 residues. CDR1 MGHRA and CDR2 YSYEKL come from the germline V gene. The CDR3 nucleotides are TGCGCCAGCAGCCCTACGCGGGAAACAGATACGCAGTATTTT. This codes for CASSPTRETDTQYF.

A single count supports this clonotype. The genes are TRBV28 and TRBJ1-5; no clear D. V lost 7 bases, J lost 2 bases, and 9 bases lay in between. This CDR3 region has 13 residues. CDR1 is MDHEN and CDR2 is SYDVKM in the germline V gene. The CDR3 region is CASTFEGNQPQHF. DNA of the CDR3: TGTGCCAGCACCTTTGAGGGCAATCAGCCCCAGCATTTT.